This section outlines one T cell receptor (beta chain) sequence together with its context. Its antigen is still unknown. This sample stems from a study of cytomegalovirus exposure and HLA in healthy donors. PCR involved 60 Vbeta and 13 Jbeta primers. Generated by immunoSEQ multiplex PCR, the TCRdb table keeps only in-frame clones and is missing some. The sample has about 150,000 clones, about four fifths seen once. Study-level results: A prior analysis recorded that most TCR beta V segments were productive about 87% or about 30% of the time. Cytomegalovirus-associated status was assigned to about 180 TCR beta chains.

The CDR3 runs 14 residues. V was trimmed by 0 bases and J by 7 bases, leaving 12 bases between them. Germline CDR1 MNHEY, CDR2 SMNVEV (reference sequence). The sample was PBMCs. The chain joins TRBV27 to TRBJ2-5, with D tentatively TRBD2 (6 bases). The receptor was derived from a man between 18 and 35 years old in good health and CMV-seronegative. In DNA form, the CDR3 reads TGTGCCAGCAGTTTATCGATAATGGGGGGGACCCAGTACTTC. It encodes CASSLSIMGGTQYF.